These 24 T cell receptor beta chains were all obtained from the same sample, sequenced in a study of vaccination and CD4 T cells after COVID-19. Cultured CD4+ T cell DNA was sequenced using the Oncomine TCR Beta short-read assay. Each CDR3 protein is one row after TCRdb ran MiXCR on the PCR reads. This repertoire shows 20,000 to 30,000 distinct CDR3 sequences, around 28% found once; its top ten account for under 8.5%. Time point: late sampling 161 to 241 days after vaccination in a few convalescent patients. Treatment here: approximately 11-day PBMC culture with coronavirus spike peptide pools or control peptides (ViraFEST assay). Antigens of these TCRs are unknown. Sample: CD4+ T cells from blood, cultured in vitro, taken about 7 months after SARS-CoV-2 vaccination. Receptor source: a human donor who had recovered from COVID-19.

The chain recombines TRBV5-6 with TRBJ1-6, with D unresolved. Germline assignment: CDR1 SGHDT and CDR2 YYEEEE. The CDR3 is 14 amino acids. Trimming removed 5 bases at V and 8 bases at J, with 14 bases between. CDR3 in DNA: TGTGCCAGCAGTGGATGGAACCAGGATTCACCCCTCCACTTT. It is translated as CASSGWNQDSPLHF. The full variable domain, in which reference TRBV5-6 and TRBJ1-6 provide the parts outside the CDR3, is DAGVTQSPTHLIKTRGQQVTLRCSPKSGHDTVSWYQQALGQGPQFIFQYYEEEERQRGNFPDRFSGHQFPNYSSELNVNALLLGDSALYLCASSGWNQDSPLHFGNGTRLTVT.

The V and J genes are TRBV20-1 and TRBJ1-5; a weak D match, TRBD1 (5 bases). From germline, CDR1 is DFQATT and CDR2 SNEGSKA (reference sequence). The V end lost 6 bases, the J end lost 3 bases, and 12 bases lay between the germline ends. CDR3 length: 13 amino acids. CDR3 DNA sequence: TGCAGTGCAACCGGGGCAGCCAATCAGCCCCAGCATTTT. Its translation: CSATGAANQPQHF.

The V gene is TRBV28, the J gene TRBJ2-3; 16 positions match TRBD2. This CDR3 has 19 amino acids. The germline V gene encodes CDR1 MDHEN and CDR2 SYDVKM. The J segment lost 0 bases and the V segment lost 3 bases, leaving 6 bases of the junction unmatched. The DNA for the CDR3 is TGTGCCAGCAGTTTCCTTGGGACTAGCGGGAGGGCTAGCACAGATACGCAGTATTTT. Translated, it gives CASSFLGTSGRASTDTQYF.

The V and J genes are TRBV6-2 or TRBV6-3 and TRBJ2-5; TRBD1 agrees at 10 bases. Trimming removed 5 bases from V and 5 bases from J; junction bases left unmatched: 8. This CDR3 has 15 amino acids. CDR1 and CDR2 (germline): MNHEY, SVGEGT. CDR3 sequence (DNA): TGTGCCAGCAGTCCTCGACAGGGGGCGGGGGAGACCCAGTACTTC. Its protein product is CASSPRQGAGETQYF.

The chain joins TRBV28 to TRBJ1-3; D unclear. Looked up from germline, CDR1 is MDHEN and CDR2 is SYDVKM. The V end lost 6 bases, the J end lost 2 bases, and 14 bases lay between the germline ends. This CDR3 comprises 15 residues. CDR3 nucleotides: TGTGCCAGCAGCCAAGGACGCGCCGCTGGAAACACCATATATTTT. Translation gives CASSQGRAAGNTIYF.

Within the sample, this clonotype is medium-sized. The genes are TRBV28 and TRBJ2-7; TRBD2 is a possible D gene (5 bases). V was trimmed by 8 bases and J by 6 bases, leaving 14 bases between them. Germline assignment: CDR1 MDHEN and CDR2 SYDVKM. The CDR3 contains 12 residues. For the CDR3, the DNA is TGTGCCAGCGGAACCGGCGGAGGCGAGCAGTACTTC. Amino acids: CASGTGGGEQYF. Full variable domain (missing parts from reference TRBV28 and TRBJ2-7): DVKVTQSSRYLVKRTGEKVFLECVQDMDHENMFWYRQDPGLGLRLIYFSYDVKMKEKGDIPEGYSVSREKKERFSLILESASTNQTSMYLCASGTGGGEQYFGPGTRLTVT.

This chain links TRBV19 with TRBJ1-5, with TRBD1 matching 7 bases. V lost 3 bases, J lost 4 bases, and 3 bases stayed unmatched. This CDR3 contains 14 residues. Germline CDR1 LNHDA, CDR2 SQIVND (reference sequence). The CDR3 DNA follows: TGTGCCAGTAGTATTGGGACAGAGAATCAGCCCCAGCATTTT. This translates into CASSIGTENQPQHF.

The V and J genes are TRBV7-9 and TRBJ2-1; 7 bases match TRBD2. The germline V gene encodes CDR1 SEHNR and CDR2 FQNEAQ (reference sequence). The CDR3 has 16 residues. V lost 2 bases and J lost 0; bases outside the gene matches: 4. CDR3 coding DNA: TGTGCCAGCAGCTTATGGGCTAGCGGCTCCTACAATGAGCAGTTCTTC. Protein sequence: CASSLWASGSYNEQFF.

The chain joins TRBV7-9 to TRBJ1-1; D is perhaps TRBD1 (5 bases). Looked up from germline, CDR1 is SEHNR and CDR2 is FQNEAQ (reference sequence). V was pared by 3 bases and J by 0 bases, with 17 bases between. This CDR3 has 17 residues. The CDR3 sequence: CASSFLLTGPMNTEAFF. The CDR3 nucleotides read TGTGCCAGCAGCTTTCTCCTAACAGGACCTATGAACACTGAAGCTTTCTTT.

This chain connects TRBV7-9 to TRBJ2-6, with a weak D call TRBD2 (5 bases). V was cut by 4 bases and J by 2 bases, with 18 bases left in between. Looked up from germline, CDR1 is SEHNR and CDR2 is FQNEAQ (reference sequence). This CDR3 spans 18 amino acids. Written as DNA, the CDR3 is TGTGCCAGCAGCTCGAGGGCGCAACTGAGTCCTGGGGCCAACGTCCTGACTTTC. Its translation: CASSSRAQLSPGANVLTF.

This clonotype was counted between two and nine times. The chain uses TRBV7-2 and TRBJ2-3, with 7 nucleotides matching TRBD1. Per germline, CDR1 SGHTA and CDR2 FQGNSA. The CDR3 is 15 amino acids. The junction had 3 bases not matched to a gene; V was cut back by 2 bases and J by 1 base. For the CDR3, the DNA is TGTGCCAGCAGCTTAAGAGGGGGCGGCACAGATACGCAGTATTTT. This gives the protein CASSLRGGGTDTQYF.

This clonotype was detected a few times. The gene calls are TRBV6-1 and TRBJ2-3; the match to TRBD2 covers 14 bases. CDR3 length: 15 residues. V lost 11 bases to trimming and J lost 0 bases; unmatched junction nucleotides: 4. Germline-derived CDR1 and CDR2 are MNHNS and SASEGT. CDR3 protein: CAGGTSGSSTDTQYF. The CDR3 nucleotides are TGTGCCGGTGGGACTAGCGGGAGTAGCACAGATACGCAGTATTTT.

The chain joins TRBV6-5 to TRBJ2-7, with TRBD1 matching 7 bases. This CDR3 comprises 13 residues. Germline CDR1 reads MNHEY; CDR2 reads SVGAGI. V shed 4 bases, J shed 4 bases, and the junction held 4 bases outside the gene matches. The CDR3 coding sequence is TGTGCCAGCAGTTCCCGGACAGGTTACGAGCAGTACTTC. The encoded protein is CASSSRTGYEQYF.

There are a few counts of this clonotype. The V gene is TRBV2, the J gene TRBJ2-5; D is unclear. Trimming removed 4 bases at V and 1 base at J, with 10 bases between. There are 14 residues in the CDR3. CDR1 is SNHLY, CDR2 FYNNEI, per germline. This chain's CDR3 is CASSAVTIQETQYF. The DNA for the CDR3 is TGTGCCAGCAGTGCAGTAACCATCCAAGAGACCCAGTACTTC.

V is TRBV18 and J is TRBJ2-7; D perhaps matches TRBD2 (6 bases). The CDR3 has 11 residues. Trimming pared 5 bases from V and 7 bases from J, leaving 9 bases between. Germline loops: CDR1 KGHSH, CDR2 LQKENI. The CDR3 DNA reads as TGTGCCAGCTCAGGCGCGGGGGAGCAGTACTTC. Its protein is CASSGAGEQYF.

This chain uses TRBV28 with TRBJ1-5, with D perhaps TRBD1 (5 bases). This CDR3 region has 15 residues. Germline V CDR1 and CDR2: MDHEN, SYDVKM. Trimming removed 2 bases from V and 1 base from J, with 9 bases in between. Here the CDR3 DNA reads TGTGCCAGCAGTTTAACGGGGCCGAGCAATCAGCCCCAGCATTTT. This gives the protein CASSLTGPSNQPQHF.

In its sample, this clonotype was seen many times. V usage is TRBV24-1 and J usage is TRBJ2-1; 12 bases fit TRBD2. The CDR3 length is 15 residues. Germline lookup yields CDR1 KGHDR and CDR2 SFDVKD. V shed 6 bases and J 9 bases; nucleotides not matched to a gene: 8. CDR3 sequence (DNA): TGTGCCACCAGTACTACTAGCGGGGGGTGGGGTGAGCAGTTCTTC. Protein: CATSTTSGGWGEQFF.

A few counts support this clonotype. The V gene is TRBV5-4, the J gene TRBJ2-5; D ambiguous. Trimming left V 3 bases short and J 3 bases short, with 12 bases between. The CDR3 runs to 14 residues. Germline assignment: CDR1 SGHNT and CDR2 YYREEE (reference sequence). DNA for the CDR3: TGTGCCAGCAGCTCGGGTAGGGTCAAAGAGACCCAGTACTTC. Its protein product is CASSSGRVKETQYF.

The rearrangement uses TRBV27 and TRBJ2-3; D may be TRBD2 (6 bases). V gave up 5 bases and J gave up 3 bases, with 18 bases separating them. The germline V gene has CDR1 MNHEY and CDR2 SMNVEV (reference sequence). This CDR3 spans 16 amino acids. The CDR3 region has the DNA TGTGCCAGCAGTCCCAACAGACTAGTATCTACAGATACGCAGTATTTT. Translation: CASSPNRLVSTDTQYF.

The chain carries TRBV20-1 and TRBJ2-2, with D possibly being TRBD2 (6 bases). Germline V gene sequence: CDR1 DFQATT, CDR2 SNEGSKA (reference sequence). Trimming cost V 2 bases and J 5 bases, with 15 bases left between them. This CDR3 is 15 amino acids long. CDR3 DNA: TGCAGTGCTAGACCCCCGGGACTGGGGACCGGGGAGCTGTTTTTT. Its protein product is CSARPPGLGTGELFF.

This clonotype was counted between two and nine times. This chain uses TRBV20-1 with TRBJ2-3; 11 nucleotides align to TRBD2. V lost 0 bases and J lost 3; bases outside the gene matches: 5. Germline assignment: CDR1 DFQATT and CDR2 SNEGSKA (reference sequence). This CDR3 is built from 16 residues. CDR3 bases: TGCAGTGCTAGAGACCTTAGCGGGAGGGGAACAGATACGCAGTATTTT. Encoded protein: CSARDLSGRGTDTQYF.

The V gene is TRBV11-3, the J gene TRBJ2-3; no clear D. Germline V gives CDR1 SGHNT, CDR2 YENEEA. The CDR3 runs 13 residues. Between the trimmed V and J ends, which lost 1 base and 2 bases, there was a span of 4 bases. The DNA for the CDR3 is TGTGCCAGCAGCTTAGGAGACACAGATACGCAGTATTTT. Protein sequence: CASSLGDTDTQYF.

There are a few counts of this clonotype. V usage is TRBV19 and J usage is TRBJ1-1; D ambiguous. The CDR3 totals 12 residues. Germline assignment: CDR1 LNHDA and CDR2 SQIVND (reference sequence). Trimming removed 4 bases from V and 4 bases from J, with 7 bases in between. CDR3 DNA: TGTGCCAGTAGTACTGTACTCACTGAAGCTTTCTTT. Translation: CASSTVLTEAFF.

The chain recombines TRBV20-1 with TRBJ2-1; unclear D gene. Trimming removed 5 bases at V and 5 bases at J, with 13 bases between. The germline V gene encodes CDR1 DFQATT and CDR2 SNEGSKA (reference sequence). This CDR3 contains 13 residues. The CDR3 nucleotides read TGCAGTGCTGGAGTGCGGCGTAACAATGAGCAGTTCTTC. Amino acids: CSAGVRRNNEQFF.